The next 9 T cell receptor beta chains were all read from a single sample in a study of OX40 agonist ivuxolimab in advanced cancers. TCRdb's table, derived via immunoSEQ multiplex PCR, lists solely in-frame clones and lacks some. The data contain under 55,000 clones, about 80% of them seen just once; the ten biggest clones take up 15%. Specimen: CD4+ or CD8+ T cells sorted from blood, collected in a trial of the OX40 agonist ivuxolimab. The source is an adult with an advanced solid tumor such as melanoma, head and neck, liver or kidney cancer.

The V gene is TRBV6-5, the J gene TRBJ2-7; D might be TRBD1 (5 bases). The CDR3 is 11 amino acids. Germline-derived CDR1 and CDR2 are MNHEY and SVGAGI. The germline V and J ends were trimmed by 7 bases and 5 bases, with 9 bases remaining between them. The CDR3 sequence is CASTQGNEQYF. CDR3 DNA sequence: TGTGCCAGCACCCAGGGTAACGAGCAGTACTTC.

Only a few counts were recorded for this clone. V and J are TRBV27 and TRBJ2-7; possibly TRBD1 for D (6 bases). Germline CDR1 and CDR2: MNHEY and SMNVEV (reference sequence). V shed 5 bases and J shed 0 bases, with 11 bases lying between them. The length of the CDR3 is 14 residues. The chain's CDR3 is CASSPGDRSYEQYF. The CDR3 coding sequence is TGTGCCAGCAGTCCAGGGGACCGCTCCTACGAGCAGTACTTC.

The chain couples TRBV19 to TRBJ2-1; D is undetermined. The germline V and J ends were trimmed by 1 base and 6 bases, with 4 bases remaining between them. The germline V gene has CDR1 LNHDA and CDR2 SQIVND (reference sequence). The CDR3 has 12 residues. CDR3 sequence (DNA): TGTGCCAGTAGTATAGGTGTCAATGAGCAGTTCTTC. Translation gives CASSIGVNEQFF. Variable domain in full (rest from reference TRBV19 and TRBJ2-1): DGGITQSPKYLFRKEGQNVTLSCEQNLNHDAMYWYRQDPGQGLRLIYYSQIVNDFQKGDIAEGYSVSREKKESFPLTVTSAQKNPTAFYLCASSIGVNEQFFGPGTRLTVL.

This clone was observed once. The rearrangement uses TRBV9 and TRBJ2-5; 7 positions agree with TRBD1. The CDR3 is 16 residues long. Germline V CDR1 and CDR2: SGDLS, YYNGEE. V trimming: 3 bases; J trimming: 5 bases; junction bases outside the gene matches: 13. In nucleotides, the CDR3 is TGTGCCAGCAGCGCCCCGGAACAGGGGTTTGGTGAGACCCAGTACTTC. Its translation is CASSAPEQGFGETQYF.

The gene calls are TRBV7-9 and TRBJ2-7; perhaps TRBD2 as D (6 bases). Germline assignment: CDR1 SEHNR and CDR2 FQNEAQ (reference sequence). Trimming pared 3 bases from V and 3 bases from J, leaving 9 bases between. The CDR3 runs 13 residues. CDR3 sequence: CASSFPGSYEQYF. In DNA form, the CDR3 reads TGTGCCAGCAGCTTTCCCGGGAGCTACGAGCAGTACTTC.

The chain couples TRBV4-1 to TRBJ1-5, with D maybe TRBD1 (6 bases). The V end lost 4 bases, the J end lost 3 bases, and 13 bases lay between the germline ends. The CDR3 covers 15 residues. Germline V gives CDR1 MGHRA, CDR2 YSYEKL. CDR3 nucleotides: TGCGCCAGCAGCCCCTTATGGGGGCCCAATCAGCCCCAGCATTTT. It yields the protein CASSPLWGPNQPQHF.

This clone was detected only a few times. This chain uses TRBV27 with TRBJ1-4, with D possibly matching TRBD1 (6 bases). The CDR3 runs to 13 residues. CDR1 and CDR2 from the germline V gene are MNHEY and SMNVEV (reference sequence). Trimming cost V 11 bases and J 5 bases, with 15 bases left between them. The CDR3 DNA reads as TGTGCCGCAAGCGGGGGGCCAAATGAAAAACTGTTTTTT. Protein product: CAASGGPNEKLFF.

This clone was detected only once. V is TRBV2 and J is TRBJ1-1; 7 positions match TRBD1. The germline V gene encodes CDR1 SNHLY and CDR2 FYNNEI. V shed 6 bases, J shed 7 bases, and the junction held 5 bases outside the gene matches. The CDR3 sequence is 12 residues long. The DNA of the CDR3 is TGTGCCAGCAGACCGGGGACAGATGAAGCTTTCTTT. Amino acid sequence: CASRPGTDEAFF.

The chain joins TRBV18 to TRBJ2-7; TRBD2 matches at 9 bases. The CDR3 covers 15 residues. Germline CDR1 and CDR2: KGHSH and LQKENI. V was clipped by 1 base and J by 3 bases; unmatched bases: 4. The CDR3 spells CASSPLGLADYEQYF. The CDR3 coding sequence is TGTGCCAGCTCACCACTGGGACTAGCTGACTACGAGCAGTACTTC.